These T cell receptor beta chains were read from a single sample in a study of T cell changes during pregnancy in multiple sclerosis. The protocol was immunoSEQ multiplex PCR, while the TCRdb copy is restricted to in-frame clones and leaves out a portion. The profile shows some 69,000 clones, around 90% of them singletons. The input for sequencing was peripheral blood, taken in the second trimester of pregnancy. The receptors were sampled from a female donor in good health, enrolled as a control in a pregnancy study. Each CDR3 is given with its conserved first and last residue. D genes are given only for firm matches. Not all rows give a size; the values are once, few, many and, for expanded clones, a class.

CDR3	DNA	size	J	V	D	length
CASSRPIGDFGTEAFF	TGCGCCAGCAGCAGACCGATAGGGGATTTTGGCACTGAAGCTTTCTTT	NA	TRBJ1-1	TRBV4-1	NA	16
CASSLSAGTPYEQYF	TGTGCCAGCAGTTTATCGGCAGGGACTCCCTACGAGCAGTACTTC	NA	TRBJ2-7	TRBV27	NA	15
CSASSGEKLFF	TGCAGTGCTAGTTCGGGAGAAAAACTGTTTTTT	NA	TRBJ1-4	TRBV20-1	NA	11
CASSSSAGQGRFEAFF	TGTGCCAGCAGCTCAAGTGCGGGACAGGGAAGGTTTGAAGCTTTCTTT	NA	TRBJ1-1	TRBV7-2	TRBD1	16
CASSPEGSEQFF	TGTGCCAGCTCACCAGAGGGTAGTGAGCAGTTCTTC	NA	TRBJ2-1	TRBV18	NA	12
CASSPGAGGYNEQFF	TGTGCCAGCTCACCTGGAGCGGGAGGCTACAATGAGCAGTTCTTC	NA	TRBJ2-1	TRBV18	TRBD2	15
CASRLQGGNEQFF	TGTGCCAGCCGATTACAGGGCGGCAATGAGCAGTTCTTC	NA	TRBJ2-1	TRBV6-5	NA	13
CASSTTRREADTQYF	TGTGCCAGTAGTACGACTAGAAGGGAAGCGGATACGCAGTATTTT	NA	TRBJ2-3	TRBV19	NA	15
CASSQEGTGNTGELFF	TGCGCCAGCAGCCAAGAAGGGACAGGGAACACCGGGGAGCTGTTTTTT	NA	TRBJ2-2	TRBV4-1	TRBD1	16
CASKSWEIMNTEAFF	TGTGCCAGCAAATCTTGGGAGATCATGAACACTGAAGCTTTCTTT	once	TRBJ1-1	TRBV6-6	NA	15
CASSTVRLETQYF	TGCGCCAGCAGTACTGTGCGGTTGGAGACCCAGTACTTC	NA	TRBJ2-5	TRBV4-3	NA	13